Listed below are T cell receptor beta chains from one sample, sequenced in a study of tumor-infiltrating lymphocytes in localized non-small cell lung cancer. Sequencing was performed with immunoSEQ multiplex PCR; in TCRdb, only in-frame clones are kept and a portion is missing. The sample lists approximately 13,000 clones, 70% to 90% occurring once. The sequencing input was uninvolved lung tissue not adjacent to the tumor. All receptors derive from a human donor with non-small cell lung cancer. Both conserved end residues are part of each CDR3. The order of the fields is V gene, clone size, J gene, D gene, CDR3 protein, CDR3 DNA. D genes are given only for firm matches. The listing skips clone size in some rows; elsewhere it reads once, few, many or a size class.

>TRBV7-9|few|TRBJ2-7|TRBD1
CASSLATGTANRLYEQYF
TGTGCCAGCAGCTTAGCAACCGGGACAGCAAATAGATTATACGAGCAGTACTTC
>TRBV2|.|TRBJ2-5|.
CASKSRDHQETQYF
TGTGCCAGCAAATCCCGGGACCATCAAGAGACCCAGTACTTC
>TRBV19|.|TRBJ1-1|.
CASSIGDTFPPAFF
TGTGCCAGTAGTATAGGGGACACTTTCCCGCCGGCTTTCTTT
>TRBV28|.|TRBJ2-7|TRBD1
CASSLAPGQSAYEQYF
TGTGCCAGCAGTTTAGCCCCGGGACAGAGCGCTTACGAGCAGTACTTC
>TRBV28|.|TRBJ1-4|.
CASSLWATTGGEKLFF
TGTGCCAGCAGTTTATGGGCGACAACCGGGGGTGAAAAACTGTTTTTT
>TRBV11-3|.|TRBJ2-3|.
CASSFGGHTQYF
TGTGCCAGCAGCTTCGGAGGCCATACGCAGTATTTT
>TRBV25-1|.|TRBJ2-1|.
CASSERAFYNEQFF
TGTGCCAGCAGTGAGAGGGCCTTCTACAATGAGCAGTTCTTC
>TRBV7-8|.|TRBJ1-3|.
CASSSGKGNTIYF
TGTGCCAGCAGCTCCGGAAAGGGAAACACCATATATTTT
>TRBV11-2|once|TRBJ1-1|.
CASSFPGHLNTEAFF
TGTGCCAGCAGCTTCCCGGGACACCTTAACACTGAAGCTTTCTTT
>TRBV9|once|TRBJ2-7|TRBD1
CASSRQGDEQYF
TGTGCCAGCAGTCGACAGGGCGACGAGCAGTACTTC
>TRBV2|few|TRBJ1-1|TRBD1
CASEGQGNTEAFF
TGTGCCAGCGAGGGACAGGGAAACACTGAAGCTTTCTTT
>TRBV6-5|.|TRBJ2-7|.
CASSYRDAPSYEQYF
TGTGCCAGCAGTTACCGGGACGCCCCCTCCTACGAGCAGTACTTC
>TRBV7-2|.|TRBJ1-6|.
CASQGTSHSPLHF
TGTGCCAGCCAAGGGACCTCGCATTCACCCCTCCACTTT
>TRBV19|.|TRBJ2-3|TRBD2
CASGGADTQYF
TGTGCTAGCGGGGGTGCCGATACGCAGTATTTT
>TRBV5-1|.|TRBJ1-4|.
CASSLGGTREKLFF
TGCGCCAGCAGCTTAGGGGGAACAAGGGAAAAACTGTTTTTT
>TRBV10-3|.|TRBJ1-4|TRBD1
CAISESRTGEKNEKLFF
TGTGCCATCAGTGAGTCGAGGACAGGGGAGAAGAATGAAAAACTGTTTTTT
>TRBV6-5|.|TRBJ2-3|.
CASSPGGADTQYF
TGTGCCAGCAGCCCAGGGGGGGCCGATACGCAGTATTTT
>TRBV7-9|once|TRBJ1-3|.
CASSRSGNTIYF
TGTGCCAGCAGCCGGTCAGGAAACACCATATATTTT
>TRBV6-6|.|TRBJ2-7|.
CASRARQDSYEQYF
TGTGCCAGCAGGGCTCGACAGGACTCCTACGAGCAGTACTTC
>TRBV5-1|once|TRBJ2-7|.
CASSSTGTFSGDEQYF
TGCGCCAGCAGCTCGACAGGGACTTTCTCTGGGGACGAGCAGTACTTC
>TRBV5-6|.|TRBJ1-6|.
CASSLDRVTSPLHF
TGTGCCAGCAGCTTGGACAGGGTAACTTCACCCCTCCACTTT
>TRBV10-1|once|TRBJ1-5|.
CASSEAVYQPQHF
TGCGCCAGCAGTGAGGCGGTCTATCAGCCCCAGCATTTT
>TRBV28|.|TRBJ1-5|.
CASSPSSRDKGNQPQHF
TGTGCCAGCAGTCCGTCGTCCCGGGACAAGGGCAATCAGCCCCAGCATTTT
>TRBV5-1|once|TRBJ1-6|.
CASRQGTDSPLHF
TGCGCCAGCAGACAGGGAACGGATTCACCCCTCCACTTT
>TRBV10-3|.|TRBJ2-3|.
CATAVGLEVTDTQYF
TGTGCCACAGCCGTGGGGTTAGAGGTCACAGATACGCAGTATTTT
>TRBV5-4|.|TRBJ1-4|.
CASSSKQGDEKLFF
TGTGCCAGCAGCTCGAAACAGGGAGATGAAAAACTGTTTTTT
>TRBV6-5|.|TRBJ1-1|.
CASTSGATTEAFF
TGTGCCAGCACCTCAGGGGCGACCACTGAAGCTTTCTTT
>TRBV2|.|TRBJ1-4|TRBD1
CASKGQGNEKLFF
TGTGCCAGCAAAGGACAGGGCAATGAAAAACTGTTTTTT
>TRBV5-6|.|TRBJ1-5|.
CASSFTGNQPQHF
TGTGCCAGCAGCTTTACCGGAAATCAGCCCCAGCATTTT
>TRBV2|once|TRBJ2-2|.
CASARRGDTGELFF
TGTGCCAGTGCTCGCCGGGGAGACACCGGGGAGCTGTTTTTT
>TRBV4-1|.|TRBJ1-2|TRBD1
CASSQSTGQGIYGYTF
TGCGCCAGCAGCCAAAGCACGGGACAGGGGATCTATGGCTACACCTTC
>TRBV9|once|TRBJ2-1|.
CASSVDTNGEQFF
TGTGCCAGCAGCGTGGACACTAACGGTGAGCAGTTCTTC
>TRBV2|.|TRBJ2-7|TRBD1
CASNVWSGGREQYF
TGTGCCAGCAACGTTTGGTCAGGGGGACGCGAGCAGTACTTC
>TRBV4-1|.|TRBJ2-7|.
CASSQEGGTGGEQYF
TGCGCCAGCAGCCAAGAGGGGGGGACAGGTGGCGAGCAGTACTTC
>TRBV19|.|TRBJ1-6|.
CASMDKGYNSPLHF
TGTGCCAGTATGGATAAGGGCTATAATTCACCCCTCCACTTT
>TRBV10-1|.|TRBJ2-3|.
CASSAGVLSTDTQYF
TGCGCCAGCAGTGCTGGGGTACTGAGCACAGATACGCAGTATTTT
>TRBV6-6|.|TRBJ2-2|.
CASSTGSGVTGELFF
TGTGCCAGCAGCACGGGATCGGGGGTTACCGGGGAGCTGTTTTTT
>TRBV10-3|.|TRBJ1-1|TRBD1
CATGGTGGKNTEAFF
TGTGCCACCGGCGGGACAGGGGGGAAGAACACTGAAGCTTTCTTT
>TRBV15|.|TRBJ1-4|.
CATSSASNYGEKLFF
TGTGCCACCAGCAGTGCTAGTAACTATGGTGAAAAACTGTTTTTT
>TRBV4-2|.|TRBJ1-4|TRBD1
CASSLGQGSNEKLFF
TGTGCCAGCAGCCTCGGACAGGGTTCGAATGAAAAACTGTTTTTT
>TRBV2|.|TRBJ1-6|.
CASSGLAGTNSPLHF
TGTGCCAGCAGTGGTCTGGCAGGGACGAATTCACCCCTCCACTTT
>TRBV6-6|once|TRBJ2-7|.
CASRGGDEQYF
TGTGCCAGCAGAGGAGGGGACGAGCAGTACTTC
>TRBV30|.|TRBJ1-2|.
CAWSVGGKDYGYTF
TGTGCCTGGAGTGTAGGGGGAAAGGACTATGGCTACACCTTC